This T cell receptor beta chain was identified during a study of technical replicates of blood from a handful of donors. This CDR3 contains 13 residues. The V and J ends lost 3 bases and 5 bases, in that order; junction bases with no gene match: 2. Per the germline V gene, CDR1 is SGHNT and CDR2 is YENEEA. Clones were sequenced by immunoSEQ multiplex PCR, and TCRdb holds only the in-frame ones, with some missing. Among tens of thousands of clones listed, roughly 95% were seen once. The rearrangement uses TRBV11-3 and TRBJ2-7, with TRBD2 matching over 9 bases. The material sequenced was T cells isolated from PBMCs. This clonotype originated in a human donor in good health. In DNA, the CDR3 is TGTGCCAGCAGCTTGGGACTAGCCAACGAGCAGTACTTC. It yields the protein CASSLGLANEQYF.